Below, 14 T cell receptor beta chains from the same sample are listed, as sequenced in a study of blood T cell repertoires in COVID-19. Sequenced by immunoSEQ multiplex PCR; TCRdb stores in-frame clones only, minus some. The table records about 280,000 clones, nearly 90% of them present only once. Sequenced material: PBMCs or T cells enriched from blood (not recorded which). These receptors came from a woman aged 25 to 39 who had recovered from COVID-19.

CDR3 coding DNA: TGTGCCTGGGGTCCAGGGATAGAAAAACTGTTTTTT. Translating it yields CAWGPGIEKLFF. V and J are TRBV30 and TRBJ1-4; D perhaps matches TRBD1 (5 bases). V dropped 5 bases and J dropped 8 bases, with 12 bases sitting between them. This CDR3 contains 12 residues. Germline CDR1 and CDR2: GTSNPN and SVGIG (reference sequence).

The chain links TRBV18 to TRBJ2-7; 7 nucleotides line up with TRBD1. Germline lookup yields CDR1 KGHSH and CDR2 LQKENI. This CDR3 has 13 residues. The V segment lost 2 bases and the J segment 7 bases; nucleotides outside the gene matches: 5. CDR3 amino acids: CASSPDRDGEQYF. The CDR3 DNA is TGTGCCAGCTCACCAGACAGGGATGGGGAGCAGTACTTC.

This sequence joins TRBV10-2 and TRBJ2-2; TRBD1 matches at 9 bases. CDR1 and CDR2 (germline): WSHSY, SAAADI. The V and J ends lost 0 bases and 5 bases, in that order; junction bases with no gene match: 10. The CDR3 runs 18 residues. CDR3 nucleotide sequence: TGCGCCAGCAGTGAGTCGGAATGGACAGGGGCGAGGACCGGGGAGCTGTTTTTT. Encoded protein: CASSESEWTGARTGELFF.

The chain couples TRBV11-3 to TRBJ2-2, with D perhaps TRBD2 (5 bases). CDR3 length equals 13 residues. CDR1 and CDR2 (germline): SGHNT, YENEEA. The V end lost 5 bases, the J end lost 8 bases, and 12 bases lay between the germline ends. CDR3 sequence: CASSPAVGGELFF. CDR3 bases: TGTGCCAGCAGCCCAGCGGTTGGGGGGGAGCTGTTTTTT.

The chain uses TRBV27 and TRBJ1-2; 8 positions match TRBD1. With 7 bases clipped from V and 9 bases from J, the junction kept 7 bases outside the gene matches. The germline V gene has CDR1 MNHEY and CDR2 SMNVEV (reference sequence). This CDR3 has 12 residues. The CDR3 sequence is CASNSGGARYTF. The CDR3 DNA reads as TGTGCCAGCAACTCAGGGGGCGCTCGCTACACCTTC.

The chain has TRBV28 and TRBJ1-5, with D unclear. Trimming removed 1 base at V and 8 bases at J, with 9 bases between. Germline CDR1 is MDHEN and CDR2 is SYDVKM. The CDR3 runs to 13 residues. CDR3 sequence: CASSLSGREPQHF. The CDR3 DNA reads as TGTGCCAGCAGTTTATCTGGGCGGGAGCCCCAGCATTTT.

CDR3 bases: TGTGCCATCAGCGAACAGGGGACGGATGAAAAACTGTTTTTT. Amino acid sequence: CAISEQGTDEKLFF. The J gene is TRBJ1-4, the V gene TRBV10-3, with 7 bases identical to TRBD1. Germline CDR1 and CDR2: ENHRY and SYGVKD. After removal of 6 bases from V and 6 bases from J, the junction contained 7 bases not matched to a gene. The CDR3 covers 14 residues.

Regarding this clone: One end of the junction fails to match germline, which may point to a read error. CDR3 loop: CASSSLRRGRVF. As DNA, the CDR3 is TGTGCCAGCAGCTCCCTCAGAAGGGGCAGGGTCTTT. The chain carries TRBV5-4 and TRBJ1-6; TRBD1 is a possible D gene (5 bases). The CDR3 spans 12 residues. CDR1 is SGHNT and CDR2 is YYREEE in the germline V gene (reference sequence).

The gene calls are TRBV9 and TRBJ2-2, with 13 bases lining up with TRBD2. Germline V gene data show CDR1 as SGDLS and CDR2 as YYNGEE. The length of the CDR3 is 17 residues. Unmatched junction bases numbered 3, after V lost 3 bases and J lost 1 base. The CDR3 sequence is CASSGLAGGLNTGELFF. The CDR3 bases are TGTGCCAGCAGCGGACTAGCGGGAGGCTTGAACACCGGGGAGCTGTTTTTT.

This chain links TRBV6-6 with TRBJ2-7, with D perhaps matching TRBD1 (6 bases). The ends were cut back, 4 bases at V and 4 bases at J, with 17 bases in the middle. CDR3 length: 15 residues. Germline V gives CDR1 MNHNY, CDR2 SVGAGI (reference sequence). CDR3 loop: CASSSPTLQGYEQYF. In DNA, the CDR3 is TGTGCCAGCAGTTCCCCGACCCTACAGGGATACGAGCAGTACTTC.

J is TRBJ2-4 and V is TRBV4-1, with unresolved D. Trimming took 0 bases from V and 4 from J, leaving 10 bases between them. This CDR3 contains 15 residues. Germline CDR1 reads MGHRA; CDR2 reads YSYEKL. DNA for the CDR3: TGCGCCAGCAGCCAAGAGACACCTCGTAAAAACATTCAGTACTTC. Encoded protein: CASSQETPRKNIQYF.

The chain couples TRBV6-1 to TRBJ2-4; TRBD2 matches 8 bases. Germline CDR1 is MNHNS and CDR2 is SASEGT. J lost 8 bases, V lost 2 bases, and 11 bases had no gene match. The CDR3 has 16 amino acids. The DNA of the CDR3 is TGTGCCAGCAGTGAACTTACAGCGGGAGAATGGGACATTCAGTACTTC. This codes for CASSELTAGEWDIQYF.

The chain links TRBV7-8 to TRBJ1-5; D is possibly TRBD1 (5 bases). Germline-derived CDR1 and CDR2 are SGHVS and FQNEAQ. V lost 3 bases and J 2 bases, leaving 11 bases between the germline ends. The CDR3 has 15 amino acids. CDR3 protein: CASSLTGGGNQPQHF. CDR3 coding DNA: TGTGCCAGCAGCTTGACGGGGGGGGGCAATCAGCCCCAGCATTTT.

V and J are TRBV5-1 and TRBJ1-4; 10 bases line up with TRBD1. Germline-derived CDR1 and CDR2 are SGHRS and YFSETQ. This CDR3 comprises 17 residues. The junction had 15 bases not matched to a gene; V was cut back by 2 bases and J by 11 bases. This CDR3 reads CASSLLHLGQGKKKLFF. For the CDR3, the DNA is TGCGCCAGCAGCTTACTTCACTTGGGACAGGGGAAAAAGAAACTGTTTTTT. Based on the CDR3 plus reference TRBV5-1 and TRBJ1-4, the full variable domain is KAGVTQTPRYLIKTRGQQVTLSCSPISGHRSVSWYQQTPGQGLQFLFEYFSETQRNKGNFPGRFSGRQFSNSRSEMNVSTLELGDSALYLCASSLLHLGQGKKKLFFGSGTQLSVL.